These 25 T cell receptor beta chains originate from one sample sequenced in a study of CD8 T cells in Susac syndrome. An input of 0.5 to 1 ug of RNA was subjected to reverse transcription using random hexamers. TCRdb reanalysed the immunoSEQ multiplex PCR reads using MiXCR and keeps one entry per CDR3 protein. The sample lists tens of thousands of distinct CDR3 sequences, around 94% occurring once. Sequencing was carried out using CD8+ T cells from PBMCs. Source of these receptors: a human donor in good health.

This clonotype appeared a single time. This chain joins TRBV11-2 and TRBJ2-7; D call uncertain. Trimming stripped 0 bases from V and 6 bases from J, with 9 bases between. CDR3 length: 13 amino acids. Germline V gene sequence: CDR1 SGHAT, CDR2 FQNNGV. The CDR3 spells CASSLESFAEQYV. CDR3 DNA sequence: TGTGCCAGCAGCTTAGAAAGTTTCGCCGAGCAGTACGTC.

V usage is TRBV20-1 and J usage is TRBJ1-2; D is perhaps TRBD1 (5 bases). V lost 0 bases to trimming and J lost 4 bases, with 9 bases between them. Germline values: CDR1 DFQATT, CDR2 SNEGSKA (reference sequence). The CDR3 contains 13 residues. CDR3 coding DNA: TGCAGTGCTAGAGATCAGGGAGGCTATGGCTACACCTTC. Translated, it gives CSARDQGGYGYTF.

The V gene is TRBV9, the J gene TRBJ2-1; D possibly corresponds to TRBD2 (5 bases). CDR3 length: 15 amino acids. Germline CDR1 is SGDLS and CDR2 is YYNGEE. Trimming removed 3 bases at V and 5 bases at J, with 15 bases between. The CDR3 loop reads CASSASGSFNNEQFF. The CDR3 DNA sequence: TGTGCCAGCAGCGCCTCGGGGTCGTTCAACAATGAGCAGTTCTTC. Full variable domain (rest looked up from reference TRBV9 and TRBJ2-1): DSGVTQTPKHLITATGQRVTLRCSPRSGDLSVYWYQQSLDQGLQFLIQYYNGEERAKGNILERFSAQQFPDLHSELNLSSLELGDSALYFCASSASGSFNNEQFFGPGTRLTVL.

The CDR3: CASSWTANDRIYGYTF. As DNA, the CDR3 is TGTGCCAGCAGTTGGACTGCGAACGACCGAATCTATGGCTACACCTTC. The chain uses TRBV27 and TRBJ1-2, with D hard to call. The length of the CDR3 is 16 residues. Trimming took 4 bases from V and 4 from J, leaving 19 bases between them. CDR1 is MNHEY, CDR2 SMNVEV, per germline (reference sequence).

This clonotype was counted a single time. V is TRBV27 and J is TRBJ2-7; unclear D gene. Germline assignment: CDR1 MNHEY and CDR2 SMNVEV (reference sequence). The CDR3 has 14 amino acids. Trimming shortened V by 0 bases and J by 1 base, and 7 bases separated the two germline ends. The CDR3 nucleotides read TGTGCCAGCAGTTTATCCCGCTTATCCTACGAGCAGTACTTC. Residues: CASSLSRLSYEQYF.

The chain carries TRBV12-5 and TRBJ2-1; D is undetermined. Germline values: CDR1 LGHNT, CDR2 FRNRAP. V lost 3 bases and J 7 bases, leaving 4 bases between the germline ends. The CDR3 is 11 residues long. CDR3 region: CASGLGNEQFF. CDR3 nucleotide sequence: TGTGCTAGTGGTTTAGGGAATGAGCAGTTCTTC.

The chain uses TRBV6-2 or TRBV6-3 and TRBJ2-4; D possibly matches TRBD1 or TRBD2 (5 bases each). V was pared by 2 bases and J by 0 bases, with 14 bases between. This CDR3 comprises 17 residues. Germline loops: CDR1 MNHEY, CDR2 SVGEGT. The DNA of the CDR3 is TGTGCCAGCAGTTACCTAGGGGACGGGATAGCCAAAAACATTCAGTACTTC. Protein product: CASSYLGDGIAKNIQYF.

The chain employs TRBV13 and TRBJ1-5; D ambiguous. The CDR3 has 13 residues. Trimming took 0 bases from V and 6 from J, leaving 6 bases between them. Germline lookup yields CDR1 PRHDT and CDR2 FYEKMQ (reference sequence). In DNA, the CDR3 is TGTGCCAGCAGCTTAGGCGGTAGTCAGCCCCAGCATTTT. Residues: CASSLGGSQPQHF.

The chain joins TRBV19 to TRBJ2-6, with D possibly being TRBD1 (5 bases). CDR1 is LNHDA, CDR2 SQIVND, per germline (reference sequence). Trimming stripped 3 bases from V and 1 base from J, with 16 bases between. The CDR3 length is 18 residues. The CDR3: CASSISAGMGSGANVLTF. CDR3 DNA: TGTGCCAGTAGTATTTCTGCAGGGATGGGATCTGGGGCCAACGTCCTGACTTTC.

The gene calls are TRBV2 and TRBJ2-1; 7 nucleotides line up with TRBD1. From germline, CDR1 is SNHLY and CDR2 FYNNEI. The CDR3 contains 15 residues. Trimming took 8 bases from V and 4 from J; bases not matched to a gene: 11. CDR3 nucleotides: TGTGCCAGCCCAAGAGGGGGCAGGATTTACAATGAGCAGTTCTTC. Residues: CASPRGGRIYNEQFF.

The chain uses TRBV9 and TRBJ1-1; D gene ambiguous. The V gene's germline CDR1 is SGDLS and CDR2 YYNGEE. Trimming shortened V by 2 bases and J by 3 bases, and 8 bases separated the two germline ends. This CDR3 is built from 13 residues. This CDR3 is CASSVGSYTEAFF. The CDR3 bases are TGTGCCAGCAGCGTCGGCTCGTACACTGAAGCTTTCTTT. The variable domain in full, completed from reference TRBV9 and TRBJ1-1, reads DSGVTQTPKHLITATGQRVTLRCSPRSGDLSVYWYQQSLDQGLQFLIQYYNGEERAKGNILERFSAQQFPDLHSELNLSSLELGDSALYFCASSVGSYTEAFFGQGTRLTVV.

In its sample, this clonotype was seen a few times. The chain joins TRBV5-1 to TRBJ2-7, with 8 bases aligning to TRBD1. The CDR3 has 15 residues. Germline V gene lookup returns CDR1 SGHRS and CDR2 YFSETQ. V lost 3 bases to trimming and J lost 2 bases; unmatched junction nucleotides: 7. The CDR3 nucleotides read TGCGCCAGCAGCTACCGGGACAGGAAGACCTACGAGCAGTACTTC. It translates to CASSYRDRKTYEQYF.

This sequence joins TRBV19 and TRBJ2-5; 13 bases fit TRBD2. CDR1 is LNHDA, CDR2 SQIVND, per germline (reference sequence). Germline trimming cut 3 bases from V and 3 bases from J; bases unmatched to any gene: 1. This CDR3 has 15 residues. CDR3 in amino acids: CASSIGLAGEETQYF. The CDR3 region has the DNA TGTGCCAGTAGTATCGGACTAGCGGGAGAAGAGACCCAGTACTTC.

The rearrangement links TRBV7-6 to TRBJ2-7; D possibly corresponds to TRBD1 (6 bases). Trimming stripped 5 bases from V and 3 bases from J, with 17 bases between. From germline, CDR1 is SGHVS and CDR2 FNYEAQ. There are 15 residues in the CDR3. CDR3 bases: TGTGCCAGCAGCCCGGGGCAGGGGTATGGCTACGAGCAGTACTTC. Its protein is CASSPGQGYGYEQYF.

The chain links TRBV27 to TRBJ2-5; 11 positions match TRBD2. The V gene's germline CDR1 is MNHEY and CDR2 SMNVEV (reference sequence). The CDR3 spans 15 residues. With V trimmed by 5 bases and J by 5 bases, 7 bases remained unmatched. CDR3 sequence: CASSLLAGGLETQYF. The CDR3 DNA reads as TGTGCCAGCAGTCTCTTAGCGGGGGGGCTGGAGACCCAGTACTTC.

V and J are TRBV5-6 and TRBJ1-2; TRBD1 matches 8 bases. CDR1 and CDR2 (germline): SGHDT, YYEEEE. The CDR3 is 18 amino acids. Germline trimming cut 2 bases from V and 6 bases from J; bases unmatched to any gene: 18. CDR3 coding DNA: TGTGCCAGCAGCTTTCACTTGCTTAAGGACAGGGAAGGACATGGCTACACCTTC. Amino acids: CASSFHLLKDREGHGYTF.

The chain combines TRBV27 with TRBJ1-1, with 9 bases lining up with TRBD1. This CDR3 is 13 amino acids long. Unmatched junction bases numbered 8, after V lost 4 bases and J lost 11 bases. Germline CDR1 reads MNHEY; CDR2 reads SMNVEV (reference sequence). This CDR3 is CASSYNRGRVAFF. CDR3 sequence (DNA): TGTGCCAGCAGTTACAACAGGGGGCGAGTGGCTTTCTTT.

This rearrangement joins TRBV7-9 to TRBJ1-1, with D tentatively TRBD1 (5 bases). The CDR3 contains 14 residues. V gave up 1 base and J gave up 7 bases, with 13 bases separating them. CDR1 is SEHNR, CDR2 FQNEAQ, per germline (reference sequence). In DNA form, the CDR3 reads TGTGCCAGCAGCTTAGGCTCGCCAGGGCGTGAAGCTTTCTTT. Its protein product is CASSLGSPGREAFF.

The V and J genes are TRBV27 and TRBJ1-1; 8 bases agree with TRBD1. V shed 6 bases, J shed 9 bases, and the junction held 12 bases outside the gene matches. The CDR3 totals 14 residues. Per the germline V gene, CDR1 is MNHEY and CDR2 is SMNVEV (reference sequence). CDR3 region: CASSPGTGRLQAFF. DNA for the CDR3: TGTGCCAGCAGCCCCGGGACAGGTCGGCTGCAAGCTTTCTTT.

This clonotype showed up just once. The chain carries TRBV20-1 and TRBJ2-5, with TRBD2 as a possible D gene (6 bases). The CDR3 loop spans 13 amino acids. Deletions cut 5 bases from V and 2 bases from J, with 12 bases between. Germline V gene lookup returns CDR1 DFQATT and CDR2 SNEGSKA (reference sequence). CDR3 protein: CSAPWGEQETQYF. The CDR3 region has the DNA TGCAGTGCTCCTTGGGGGGAACAAGAGACCCAGTACTTC.

This chain connects TRBV7-9 to TRBJ2-1; D ambiguous. Trimming removed 5 bases from V and 5 bases from J, with 10 bases in between. CDR1 is SEHNR and CDR2 is FQNEAQ in the germline V gene (reference sequence). The CDR3 loop spans 13 amino acids. The CDR3 DNA is TGTGCCAGCAGCCAAGCCTCGAACAATGAGCAGTTCTTC. This translates into CASSQASNNEQFF. Supplemented by reference TRBV7-9 and TRBJ2-1, the full variable domain reads DTGVSQNPRHKITKRGQNVTFRCDPISEHNRLYWYRQTLGQGPEFLTYFQNEAQLEKSRLLSDRFSAERPKGSFSTLEIQRTEQGDSAMYLCASSQASNNEQFFGPGTRLTVL.

V usage is TRBV29-1 and J usage is TRBJ2-1; D not resolved. Trimming removed 6 bases from V and 4 bases from J, with 13 bases in between. Germline-derived CDR1 and CDR2 are SQVTM and ANQGSEA. The length of the CDR3 is 13 residues. The CDR3 loop reads CSVPWAIYNEQFF. The CDR3 nucleotides read TGCAGCGTCCCGTGGGCAATTTACAATGAGCAGTTCTTC.

This chain links TRBV4-1 with TRBJ1-1; maybe TRBD1 (6 bases). V was clipped by 1 base and J by 5 bases, with 14 bases between them. The CDR3 covers 15 residues. Looked up from germline, CDR1 is MGHRA and CDR2 is YSYEKL. The DNA of the CDR3 is TGCGCCAGCAGCCAAGGACCGGGACAAGAGACTGAAGCTTTCTTT. Translating gives CASSQGPGQETEAFF.

The chain uses TRBV13 and TRBJ1-6; 8 bases agree with TRBD1. The V and J ends lost 8 bases and 8 bases, in that order; junction bases with no gene match: 5. The CDR3 is 13 residues long. Germline V CDR1 and CDR2: PRHDT, FYEKMQ (reference sequence). In DNA, the CDR3 is TGTGCCAGCCGGACAGGGTGGGATTCACCCCTCCACTTT. Its translation is CASRTGWDSPLHF.

The gene calls are TRBV25-1 and TRBJ2-5, with unresolved D. The CDR3 loop spans 10 amino acids. The germline gives CDR1 MGHDK, CDR2 SYGVNS. V shed 5 bases and J shed 5 bases, with 3 bases lying between them. The CDR3 DNA sequence: TGTGCCAGCAGTTGGGAGACCCAGTACTTC. Translation gives CASSWETQYF.